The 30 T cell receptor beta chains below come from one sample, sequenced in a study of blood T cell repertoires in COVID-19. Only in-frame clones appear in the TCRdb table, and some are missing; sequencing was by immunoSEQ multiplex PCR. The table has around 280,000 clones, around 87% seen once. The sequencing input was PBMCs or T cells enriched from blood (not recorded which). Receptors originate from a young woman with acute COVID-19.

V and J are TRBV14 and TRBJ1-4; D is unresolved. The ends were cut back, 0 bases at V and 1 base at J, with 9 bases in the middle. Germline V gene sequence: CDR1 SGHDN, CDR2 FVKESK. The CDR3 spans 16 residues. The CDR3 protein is CASSQDLRGTNEKLFF. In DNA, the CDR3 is TGTGCCAGCAGCCAAGATCTCCGGGGAACTAATGAAAAACTGTTTTTT.

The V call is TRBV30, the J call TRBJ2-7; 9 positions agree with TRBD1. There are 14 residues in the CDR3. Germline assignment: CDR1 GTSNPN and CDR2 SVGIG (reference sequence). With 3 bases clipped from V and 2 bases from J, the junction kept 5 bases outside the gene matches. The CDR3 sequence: CAWRTGTGTYEQYF. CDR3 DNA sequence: TGTGCCTGGAGAACCGGGACAGGGACCTACGAGCAGTACTTC.

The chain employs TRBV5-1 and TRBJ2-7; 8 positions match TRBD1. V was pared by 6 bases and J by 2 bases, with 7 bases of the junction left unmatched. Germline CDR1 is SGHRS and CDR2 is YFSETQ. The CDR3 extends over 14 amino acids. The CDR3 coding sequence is TGCGCCAGCACCACCGGGACAGGAACCTACGAGCAGTACTTC. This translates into CASTTGTGTYEQYF.

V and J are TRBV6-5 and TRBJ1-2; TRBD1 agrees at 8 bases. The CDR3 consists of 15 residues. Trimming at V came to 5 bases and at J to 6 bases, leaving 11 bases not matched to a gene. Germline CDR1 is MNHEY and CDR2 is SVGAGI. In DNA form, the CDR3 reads TGTGCCAGCAGTCAGACAACGGGACAGGAGAATGGCTACACCTTC. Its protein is CASSQTTGQENGYTF.

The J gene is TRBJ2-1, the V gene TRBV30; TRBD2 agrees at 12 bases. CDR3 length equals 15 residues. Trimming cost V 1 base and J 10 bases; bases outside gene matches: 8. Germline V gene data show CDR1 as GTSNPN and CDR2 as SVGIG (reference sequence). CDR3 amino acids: CAWSGLAGVVGEQFF. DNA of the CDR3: TGTGCCTGGAGTGGACTAGCGGGAGTGGTTGGGGAGCAGTTCTTC.

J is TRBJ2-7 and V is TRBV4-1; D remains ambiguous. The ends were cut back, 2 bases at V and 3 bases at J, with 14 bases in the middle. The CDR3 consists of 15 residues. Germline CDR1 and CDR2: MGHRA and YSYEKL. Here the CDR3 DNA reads TGCGCCAGCAGCCAAACTAAGAGCACGAACTACGAGCAGTACTTC. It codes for CASSQTKSTNYEQYF.

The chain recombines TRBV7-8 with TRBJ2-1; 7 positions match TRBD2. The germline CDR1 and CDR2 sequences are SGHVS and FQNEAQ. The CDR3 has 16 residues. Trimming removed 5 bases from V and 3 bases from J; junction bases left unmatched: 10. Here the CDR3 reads CASSHRLAGYYNEQFF. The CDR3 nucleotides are TGTGCCAGCAGCCACCGACTAGCCGGATACTACAATGAGCAGTTCTTC.

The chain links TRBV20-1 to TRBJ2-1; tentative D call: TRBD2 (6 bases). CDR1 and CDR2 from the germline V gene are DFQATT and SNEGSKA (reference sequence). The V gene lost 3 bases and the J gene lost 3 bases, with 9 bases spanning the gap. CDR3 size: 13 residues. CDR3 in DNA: TGCAGTGCTAGTCCCGGGGGCTACAATGAGCAGTTCTTC. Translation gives CSASPGGYNEQFF.

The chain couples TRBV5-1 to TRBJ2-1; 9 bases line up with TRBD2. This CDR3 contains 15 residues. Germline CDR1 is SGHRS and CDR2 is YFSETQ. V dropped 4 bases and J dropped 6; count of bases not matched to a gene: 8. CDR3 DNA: TGCGCCAGCAGCACCGTTTCGACTAGCGGCAATGAGCAGTTCTTC. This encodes CASSTVSTSGNEQFF.

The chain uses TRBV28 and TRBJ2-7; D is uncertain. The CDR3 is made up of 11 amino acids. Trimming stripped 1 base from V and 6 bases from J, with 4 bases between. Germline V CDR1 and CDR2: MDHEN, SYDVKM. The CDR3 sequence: CASSLFSEQYF. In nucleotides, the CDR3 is TGTGCCAGCAGTTTATTCTCCGAGCAGTACTTC.

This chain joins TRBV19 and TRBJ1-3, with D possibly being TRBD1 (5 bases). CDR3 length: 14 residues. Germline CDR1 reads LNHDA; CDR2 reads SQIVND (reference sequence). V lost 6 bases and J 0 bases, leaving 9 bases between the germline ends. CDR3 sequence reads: CASSATDSGNTIYF. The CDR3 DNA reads TGTGCCAGTAGCGCGACAGACTCTGGAAACACCATATATTTT.

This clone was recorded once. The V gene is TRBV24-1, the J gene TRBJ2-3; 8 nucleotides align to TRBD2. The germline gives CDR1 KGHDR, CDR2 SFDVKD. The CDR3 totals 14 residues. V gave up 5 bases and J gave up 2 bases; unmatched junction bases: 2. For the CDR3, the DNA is TGTGCCACCAGTGGTAGCGGGAACACAGATACGCAGTATTTT. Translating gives CATSGSGNTDTQYF.

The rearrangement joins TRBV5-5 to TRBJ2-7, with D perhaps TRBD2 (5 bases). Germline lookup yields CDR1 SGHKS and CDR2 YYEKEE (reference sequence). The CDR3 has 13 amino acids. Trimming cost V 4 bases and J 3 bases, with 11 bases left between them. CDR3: CASSPGILYEQYF. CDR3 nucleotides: TGTGCCAGCAGCCCCGGGATTCTCTACGAGCAGTACTTC.

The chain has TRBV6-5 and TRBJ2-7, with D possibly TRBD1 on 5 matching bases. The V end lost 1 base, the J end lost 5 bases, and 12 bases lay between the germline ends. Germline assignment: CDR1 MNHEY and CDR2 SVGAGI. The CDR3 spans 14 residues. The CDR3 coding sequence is TGTGCCAGCAGTTACTATCCACAGGTAAACGAGCAGTACTTC. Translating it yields CASSYYPQVNEQYF.

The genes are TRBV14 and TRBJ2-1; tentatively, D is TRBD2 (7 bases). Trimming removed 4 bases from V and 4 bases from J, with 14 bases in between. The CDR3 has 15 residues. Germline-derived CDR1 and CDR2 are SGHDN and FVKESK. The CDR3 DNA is TGTGCCAGCAGCCCGAGTGGGAGGGGGTACAATGAGCAGTTCTTC. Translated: CASSPSGRGYNEQFF.

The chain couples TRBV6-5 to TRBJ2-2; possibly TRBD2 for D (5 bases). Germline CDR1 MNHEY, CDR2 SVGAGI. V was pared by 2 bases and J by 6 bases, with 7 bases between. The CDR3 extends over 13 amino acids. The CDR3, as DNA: TGTGCCAGCAGTTACACGGGGTCCGGGGAGCTGTTTTTT. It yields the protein CASSYTGSGELFF.

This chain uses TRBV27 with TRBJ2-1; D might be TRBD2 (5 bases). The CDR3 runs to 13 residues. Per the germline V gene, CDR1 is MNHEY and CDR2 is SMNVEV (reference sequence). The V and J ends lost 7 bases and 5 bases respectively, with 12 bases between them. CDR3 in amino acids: CASTPGGNNEQFF. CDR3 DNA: TGTGCCAGCACCCCCGGAGGAAACAATGAGCAGTTCTTC.

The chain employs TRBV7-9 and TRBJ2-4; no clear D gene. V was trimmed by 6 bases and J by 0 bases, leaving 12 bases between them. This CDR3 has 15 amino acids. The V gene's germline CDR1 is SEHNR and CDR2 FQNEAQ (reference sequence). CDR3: CASSQLELAKNIQYF. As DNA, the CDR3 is TGTGCCAGCAGTCAATTGGAGTTAGCCAAAAACATTCAGTACTTC. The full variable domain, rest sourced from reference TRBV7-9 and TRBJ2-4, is DTGVSQNPRHKITKRGQNVTFRCDPISEHNRLYWYRQTLGQGPEFLTYFQNEAQLEKSRLLSDRFSAERPKGSFSTLEIQRTEQGDSAMYLCASSQLELAKNIQYFGAGTRLSVL.

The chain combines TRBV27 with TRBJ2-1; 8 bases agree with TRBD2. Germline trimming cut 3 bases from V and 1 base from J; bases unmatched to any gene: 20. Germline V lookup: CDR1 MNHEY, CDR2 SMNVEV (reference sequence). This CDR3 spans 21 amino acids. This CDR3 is CASSFTQQRILLAESYNEQFF. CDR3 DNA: TGTGCCAGCAGTTTCACTCAACAAAGGATCCTACTAGCGGAGTCCTACAATGAGCAGTTCTTC.

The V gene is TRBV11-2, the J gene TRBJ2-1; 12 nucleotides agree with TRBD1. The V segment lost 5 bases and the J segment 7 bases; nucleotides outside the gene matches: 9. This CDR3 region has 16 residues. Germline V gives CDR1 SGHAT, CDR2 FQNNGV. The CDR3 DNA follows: TGTGCCAGCAGCGACGGGACAGGGGGCGCTGGGAATGAGCAGTTCTTC. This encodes CASSDGTGGAGNEQFF.

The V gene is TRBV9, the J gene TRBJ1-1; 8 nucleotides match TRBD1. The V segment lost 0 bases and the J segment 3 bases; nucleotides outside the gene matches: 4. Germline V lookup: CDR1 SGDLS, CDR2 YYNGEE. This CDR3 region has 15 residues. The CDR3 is CASSVGTGIDTEAFF. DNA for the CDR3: TGTGCCAGCAGCGTAGGGACAGGGATCGACACTGAAGCTTTCTTT.

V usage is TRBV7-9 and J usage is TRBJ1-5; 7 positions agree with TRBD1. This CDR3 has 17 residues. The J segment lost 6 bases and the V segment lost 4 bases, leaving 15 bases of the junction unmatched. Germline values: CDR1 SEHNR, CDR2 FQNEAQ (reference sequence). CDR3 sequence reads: CASSSEGAGVVSQPQHF. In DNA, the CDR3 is TGTGCCAGCAGCTCAGAGGGGGCAGGGGTTGTCTCTCAGCCCCAGCATTTT.

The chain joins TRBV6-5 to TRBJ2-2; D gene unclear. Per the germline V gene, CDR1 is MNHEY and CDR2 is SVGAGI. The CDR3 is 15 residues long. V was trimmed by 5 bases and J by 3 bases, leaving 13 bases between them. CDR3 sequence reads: CASSKRRSDTGELFF. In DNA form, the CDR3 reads TGTGCCAGCAGTAAGAGAAGATCGGACACCGGGGAGCTGTTTTTT.

The CDR3 loop reads CASSSDRGHYEQYF. The DNA for the CDR3 is TGTGCCAGCAGTTCAGACAGGGGGCACTACGAGCAGTACTTC. V usage is TRBV6-5 and J usage is TRBJ2-7; 10 nucleotides match TRBD1. Germline values: CDR1 MNHEY, CDR2 SVGAGI. The CDR3 totals 14 residues. The V gene end was trimmed by 4 bases and the J gene end by 3 bases; junction bases not matched to a gene: 3.

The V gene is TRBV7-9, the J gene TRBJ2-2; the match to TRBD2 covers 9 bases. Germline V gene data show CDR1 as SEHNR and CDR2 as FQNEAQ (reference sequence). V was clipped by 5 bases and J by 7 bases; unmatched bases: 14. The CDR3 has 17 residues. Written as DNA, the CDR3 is TGTGCCAGCAGCGGATTTATTCGGCTAGCGGGATTCGGGGAGCTGTTTTTT. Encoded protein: CASSGFIRLAGFGELFF.

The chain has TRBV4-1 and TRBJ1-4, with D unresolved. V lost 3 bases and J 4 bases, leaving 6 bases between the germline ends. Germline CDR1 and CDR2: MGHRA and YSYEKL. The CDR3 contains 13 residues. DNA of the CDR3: TGCGCCAGCAGCCATCTCCTTAATGAAAAACTGTTTTTT. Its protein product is CASSHLLNEKLFF.

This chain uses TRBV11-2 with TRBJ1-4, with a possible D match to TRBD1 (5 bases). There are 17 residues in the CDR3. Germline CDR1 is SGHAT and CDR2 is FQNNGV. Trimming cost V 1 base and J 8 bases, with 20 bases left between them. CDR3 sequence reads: CASSLVWGVGSEEKLFF. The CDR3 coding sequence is TGTGCCAGCAGCTTAGTGTGGGGGGTCGGGTCTGAAGAAAAACTGTTTTTT.

The CDR3 protein is CASSSSRGSQYF. The CDR3 region has the DNA TGTGCCAGCAGTAGCTCTCGCGGATCCCAGTACTTC. The V call is TRBV6-5, the J call TRBJ2-5; no definite D call. This CDR3 region has 12 residues. In germline, CDR1 is MNHEY, CDR2 SVGAGI. V lost 5 bases, J lost 9 bases, and 13 bases lay in between.

Here the CDR3 reads CASSLGGTAYGYTF. The CDR3 nucleotides are TGTGCCAGCAGCTTGGGGGGGACAGCTTATGGCTACACCTTC. The chain has TRBV5-4 and TRBJ1-2; 7 bases align to TRBD1. The germline gives CDR1 SGHNT, CDR2 YYREEE (reference sequence). The CDR3 has 14 residues. With V trimmed by 0 bases and J by 5 bases, 4 bases remained unmatched.

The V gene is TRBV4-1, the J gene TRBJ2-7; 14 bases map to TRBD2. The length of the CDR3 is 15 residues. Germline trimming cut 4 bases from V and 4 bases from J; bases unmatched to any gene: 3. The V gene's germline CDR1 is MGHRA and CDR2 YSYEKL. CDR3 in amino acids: CASSRGTSGSYEQYF. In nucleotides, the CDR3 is TGCGCCAGCAGCCGGGGGACTAGCGGGAGTTACGAGCAGTACTTC.